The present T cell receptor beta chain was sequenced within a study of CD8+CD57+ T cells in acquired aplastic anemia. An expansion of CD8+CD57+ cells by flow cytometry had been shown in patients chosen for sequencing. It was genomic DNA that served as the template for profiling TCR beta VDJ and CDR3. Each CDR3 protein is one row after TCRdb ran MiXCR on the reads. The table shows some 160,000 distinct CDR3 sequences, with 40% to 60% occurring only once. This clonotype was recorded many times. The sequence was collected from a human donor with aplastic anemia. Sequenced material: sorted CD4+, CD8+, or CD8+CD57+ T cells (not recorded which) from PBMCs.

CDR3 in DNA: TGTGCCAGCGCCATCCCACTAGCGGGAGATACCGGGGAGCTGTTTTTT. Its protein product is CASAIPLAGDTGELFF. J is TRBJ2-2 and V is TRBV9; 11 nucleotides agree with TRBD2. With 7 bases clipped from V and 5 bases from J, the junction kept 10 bases outside the gene matches. From germline, CDR1 is SGDLS and CDR2 YYNGEE. This CDR3 contains 16 residues.